This T cell receptor (beta chain) derives from a study of blood T cell repertoires in COVID-19. Across the study: Italy, Spain and the United States were the sources of the convalescent and acute COVID-19 samples. T cells, B-cell-depleted T cells, or PBMCs provided the cDNA or gDNA that served as material.

Trimming shortened V by 2 bases and J by 6 bases, and 6 bases separated the two germline ends. The CDR3 has 12 amino acids. Germline assignment: CDR1 LGHDT and CDR2 YNNKEL (reference sequence). Points on this clone: The same CDR3 is also encoded by other DNA sequences in this sample.

In the study's own analysis: How many nucleated cells were present was estimated from reference gene primer amplification. Sequenced by immunoSEQ multiplex PCR; TCRdb stores in-frame clones only, minus some. V and J calls and clone size are those listed in that table; D and trimming were worked out from the DNA. This sample has some 200,000 clones, with nearly 80% found just once. Sequencing input: peripheral blood. The receptor was isolated from a woman in her 70s with acute or convalescent COVID-19. The chain combines TRBV3-1 (or the pseudogene TRBV3-2) with TRBJ2-3; D remains ambiguous. This chain's CDR3 is CASSQISDTQYF. The DNA for the CDR3 is TGTGCCAGCAGCCAAATATCGGATACGCAGTATTTT.